These 14 T cell receptor beta chains came from one sample sequenced in a study of neurological immune-mediated disorders. TCRdb redid the calling of the 5' RACE reads with MiXCR, one entry per CDR3 protein. The sample records roughly 75,000 distinct CDR3 sequences, 2.5% to 3% being singletons. The sequencing sample was made of PBMCs. These receptors all stem from a woman under 40 with multiple sclerosis.

This clonotype is judged medium-sized. CDR3 amino acids: CAITSIAIGENEQFF. Here the CDR3 DNA reads TGTGCCATCACGTCTATAGCGATAGGAGAGAATGAGCAGTTCTTC. This chain connects TRBV3-1 to TRBJ2-1, with D possibly TRBD2 on 5 matching bases. The CDR3 is made up of 15 amino acids. Trimming removed 10 bases at V and 7 bases at J, with 23 bases between. The V gene's germline CDR1 is LGHDT and CDR2 YNNKEL (reference sequence).

This clonotype appeared many times. This chain uses TRBV5-5 with TRBJ2-7, with a possible D match to TRBD1 (5 bases). V was clipped by 0 bases and J by 0 bases, with 16 bases between them. Germline values: CDR1 SGHKS, CDR2 YYEKEE (reference sequence). This CDR3 region has 17 residues. The CDR3 here is CASSLGIRASSSYEQYF. The CDR3 DNA is TGTGCCAGCAGCTTGGGGATCAGGGCATCGAGCTCCTACGAGCAGTACTTC.

This clonotype was seen ten or more times. The genes are TRBV20-1 and TRBJ2-7, with TRBD1 matching 7 bases. This CDR3 spans 15 amino acids. The germline V gene has CDR1 DFQATT and CDR2 SNEGSKA (reference sequence). Trimming took 1 base from V and 3 from J; bases not matched to a gene: 9. CDR3 in amino acids: CSARVLGTDNYEQYF. The CDR3 DNA reads as TGCAGTGCTAGAGTTTTAGGGACAGACAACTACGAGCAGTACTTC.

This clonotype was seen many times. The J gene is TRBJ2-6, the V gene TRBV29-1; D uncertain. CDR1 is SQVTM and CDR2 is ANQGSEA in the germline V gene. The germline V and J ends were trimmed by 2 bases and 4 bases, with 12 bases remaining between them. There are 15 residues in the CDR3. CDR3 DNA: TGCAGCGTTGAACAGTCATTCACGGGGGCCAACGTCCTGACTTTC. Its protein is CSVEQSFTGANVLTF.

This clonotype was observed many times. The chain has TRBV5-8 and TRBJ1-2, with D maybe TRBD1 (6 bases). Germline V lookup: CDR1 SGHTS, CDR2 YDEGEE. This CDR3 has 14 residues. V was cut by 4 bases and J by 0 bases, with 10 bases left in between. The CDR3 protein is CASSIGQPNYGYTF. The CDR3 region has the DNA TGTGCCAGCAGCATCGGACAGCCTAACTATGGCTACACCTTC.

This clonotype was counted many times. The chain has TRBV6-2 or TRBV6-3 and TRBJ2-2; D is ambiguous. The V and J ends lost 4 bases and 3 bases respectively, with 6 bases between them. The CDR3 length is 13 residues. CDR1 is MNHEY and CDR2 is SVGEGT in the germline V gene. CDR3 residues: CASSSRDTGELFF. The DNA of the CDR3 is TGTGCCAGCAGTTCCCGGGACACCGGGGAGCTGTTTTTT.

This clonotype was seen repeatedly, ten times or more. The V call is TRBV7-6, the J call TRBJ1-2; no definite D call. This CDR3 is 14 amino acids long. The ends were cut back, 5 bases at V and 2 bases at J, with 12 bases in the middle. Germline V CDR1 and CDR2: SGHVS, FNYEAQ. The chain's CDR3 is CASSPRPGNYGYTF. The CDR3 DNA is TGTGCCAGCAGCCCACGACCGGGGAACTATGGCTACACCTTC.

This clonotype was detected ten times or more. The rearrangement uses TRBV5-1 and TRBJ2-1; TRBD2 matches at 8 bases. This CDR3 contains 16 residues. CDR1 is SGHRS and CDR2 is YFSETQ in the germline V gene. V lost 7 bases and J lost 0; bases outside the gene matches: 9. CDR3 in DNA: TGCGCCAGCGGGTATAGCGGGATGAGCTCCTACAATGAGCAGTTCTTC. As protein: CASGYSGMSSYNEQFF.

Many counts were recorded for this clonotype. CDR3 coding DNA: TGTGCCAGCAGCCAAGATCCTCGAGGGGCTGGTTCCATCTACGAGCAGTACTTC. Amino acid sequence: CASSQDPRGAGSIYEQYF. This rearrangement joins TRBV3-1 to TRBJ2-7; the D gene could be TRBD1 or TRBD2 (5 bases each). Looked up from germline, CDR1 is LGHDT and CDR2 is YNNKEL (reference sequence). Between the trimmed V and J ends, which lost 0 bases and 3 bases, there was a span of 21 bases. The CDR3 is 18 residues long.

This clonotype was recorded at least ten times. The V gene is TRBV20-1, the J gene TRBJ2-7; no firm D call. The CDR3 consists of 10 residues. Germline CDR1 and CDR2: DFQATT and SNEGSKA (reference sequence). V lost 5 bases, J lost 1 base, and 3 bases lay in between. The CDR3 bases are TGCAGTGCTGGATCCTACGAGCAGTACTTC. As protein: CSAGSYEQYF.

At least ten counts were recorded for this clonotype. The J gene is TRBJ2-1, the V gene TRBV20-1, with D perhaps TRBD2 (5 bases). Looked up from germline, CDR1 is DFQATT and CDR2 is SNEGSKA (reference sequence). The CDR3 length is 14 residues. V shed 6 bases and J shed 4 bases, with 16 bases lying between them. CDR3 coding DNA: TGCAGTGCCCCGGGCCTCGGGGATTACAATGAGCAGTTCTTC. It codes for CSAPGLGDYNEQFF.

This clonotype was counted at least ten times. The CDR3 nucleotides read TGCGCCAGCAGCCCTGGGACTAGCGGGAGTTACCCCTACGAGCAGTACTTC. As protein: CASSPGTSGSYPYEQYF. The chain joins TRBV5-1 to TRBJ2-7; 14 positions agree with TRBD2. Trimming cost V 4 bases and J 2 bases; bases outside gene matches: 8. Germline V CDR1 and CDR2: SGHRS, YFSETQ. The CDR3 is 17 residues long.

In this sample, this clonotype turned up many times. The J gene is TRBJ2-7, the V gene TRBV7-2; possibly TRBD2 for D (6 bases). Germline lookup yields CDR1 SGHTA and CDR2 FQGNSA. The CDR3 runs to 17 residues. Trimming removed 5 bases at V and 0 bases at J, with 20 bases between. The CDR3 DNA follows: TGTGCCAGCAGCAAAGCCTATAGCGGAGGGAGCTCCTACGAGCAGTACTTC. Translation: CASSKAYSGGSSYEQYF.

This clonotype was observed at least ten times. This chain uses TRBV29-1 with TRBJ2-3; no clear D. This CDR3 has 11 amino acids. With 7 bases removed from V and 4 bases from J, the gap between germline ends came to 9 bases. Germline V gene sequence: CDR1 SQVTM, CDR2 ANQGSEA. CDR3 sequence (DNA): TGCAGCGGCCAAGACGCAGATACGCAGTATTTT. Translation: CSGQDADTQYF.